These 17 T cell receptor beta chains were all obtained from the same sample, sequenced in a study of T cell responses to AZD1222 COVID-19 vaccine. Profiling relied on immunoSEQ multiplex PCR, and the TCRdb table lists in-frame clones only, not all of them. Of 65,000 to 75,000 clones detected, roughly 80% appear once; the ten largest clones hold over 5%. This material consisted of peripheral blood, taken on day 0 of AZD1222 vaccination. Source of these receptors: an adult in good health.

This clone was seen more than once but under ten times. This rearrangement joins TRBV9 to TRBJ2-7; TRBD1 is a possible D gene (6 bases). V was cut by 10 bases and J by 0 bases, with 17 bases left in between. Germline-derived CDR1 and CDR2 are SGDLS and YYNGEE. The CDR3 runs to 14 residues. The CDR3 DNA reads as TGTGCCCCCTACCGGGACACTAGCTCCTACGAGCAGTACTTC. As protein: CAPYRDTSSYEQYF.

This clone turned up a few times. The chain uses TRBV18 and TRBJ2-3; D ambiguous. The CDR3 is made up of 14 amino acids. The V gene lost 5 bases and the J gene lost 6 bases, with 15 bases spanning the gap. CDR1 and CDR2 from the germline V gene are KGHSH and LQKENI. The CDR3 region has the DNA TGTGCCAGCTCAACCACGGTGGATTACGATACGCAGTATTTT. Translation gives CASSTTVDYDTQYF.

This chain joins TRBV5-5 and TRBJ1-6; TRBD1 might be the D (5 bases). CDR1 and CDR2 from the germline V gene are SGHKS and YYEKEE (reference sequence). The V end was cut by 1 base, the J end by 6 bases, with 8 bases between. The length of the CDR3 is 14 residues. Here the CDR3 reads CASSLYRTNSPLHF. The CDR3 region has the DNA TGTGCCAGCAGCTTGTACAGGACTAATTCACCCCTCCACTTT.

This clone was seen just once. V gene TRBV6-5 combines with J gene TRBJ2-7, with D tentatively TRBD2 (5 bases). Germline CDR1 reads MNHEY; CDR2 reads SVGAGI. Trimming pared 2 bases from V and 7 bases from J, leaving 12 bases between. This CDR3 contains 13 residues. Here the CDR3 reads CASSYGKGGEQYF. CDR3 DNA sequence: TGTGCCAGCAGTTACGGTAAAGGCGGGGAGCAGTACTTC.

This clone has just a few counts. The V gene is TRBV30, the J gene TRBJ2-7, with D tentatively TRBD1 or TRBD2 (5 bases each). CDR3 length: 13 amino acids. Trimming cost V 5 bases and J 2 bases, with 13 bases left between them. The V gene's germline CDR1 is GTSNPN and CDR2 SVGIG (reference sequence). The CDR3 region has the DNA TGTGCCTGGTCTGTCGGGACGGCCTACGAGCAGTACTTC. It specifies CAWSVGTAYEQYF.

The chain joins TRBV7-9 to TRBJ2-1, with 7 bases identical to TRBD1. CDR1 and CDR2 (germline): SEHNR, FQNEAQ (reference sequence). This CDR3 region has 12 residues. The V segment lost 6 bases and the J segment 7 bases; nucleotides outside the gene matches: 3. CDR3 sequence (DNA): TGTGCCAGCAGGGGGACAGAAAATGAGCAGTTCTTC. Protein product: CASRGTENEQFF.

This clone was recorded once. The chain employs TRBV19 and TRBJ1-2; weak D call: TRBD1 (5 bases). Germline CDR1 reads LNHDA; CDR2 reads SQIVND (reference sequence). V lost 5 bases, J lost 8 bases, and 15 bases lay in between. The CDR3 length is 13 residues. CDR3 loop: CASSFDSGRGYTF. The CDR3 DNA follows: TGTGCCAGTAGTTTCGACAGCGGTAGGGGCTACACCTTC.

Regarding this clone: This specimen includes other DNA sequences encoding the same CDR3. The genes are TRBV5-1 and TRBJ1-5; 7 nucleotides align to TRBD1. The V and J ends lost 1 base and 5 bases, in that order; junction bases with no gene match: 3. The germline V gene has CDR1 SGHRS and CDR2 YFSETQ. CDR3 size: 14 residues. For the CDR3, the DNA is TGCGCCAGCAGCTTGCGAACAGGGGATCAGCCCCAGCATTTT. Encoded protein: CASSLRTGDQPQHF. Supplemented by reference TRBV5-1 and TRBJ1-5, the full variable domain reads KAGVTQTPRYLIKTRGQQVTLSCSPISGHRSVSWYQQTPGQGLQFLFEYFSETQRNKGNFPGRFSGRQFSNSRSEMNVSTLELGDSALYLCASSLRTGDQPQHFGDGTRLSIL.

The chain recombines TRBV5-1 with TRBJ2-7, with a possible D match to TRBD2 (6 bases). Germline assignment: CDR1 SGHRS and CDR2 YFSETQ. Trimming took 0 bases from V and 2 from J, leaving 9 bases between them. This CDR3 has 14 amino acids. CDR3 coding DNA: TGCGCCAGCAGCTTGGAGCGGGCGACCTACGAGCAGTACTTC. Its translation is CASSLERATYEQYF.

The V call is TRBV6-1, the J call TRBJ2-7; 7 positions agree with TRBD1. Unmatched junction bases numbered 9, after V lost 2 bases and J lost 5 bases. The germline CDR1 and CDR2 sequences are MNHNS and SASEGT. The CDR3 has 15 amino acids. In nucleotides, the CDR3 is TGTGCCAGCAGTGAACCCGGACAGGTGAAAGACGAGCAGTACTTC. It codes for CASSEPGQVKDEQYF.

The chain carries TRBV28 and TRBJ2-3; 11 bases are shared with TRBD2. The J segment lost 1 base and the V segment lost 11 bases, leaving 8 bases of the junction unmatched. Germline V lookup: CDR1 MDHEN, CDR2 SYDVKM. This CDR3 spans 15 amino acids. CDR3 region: CAWGSGGAGTDTQYF. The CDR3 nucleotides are TGTGCCTGGGGTAGCGGGGGGGCCGGCACAGATACGCAGTATTTT.

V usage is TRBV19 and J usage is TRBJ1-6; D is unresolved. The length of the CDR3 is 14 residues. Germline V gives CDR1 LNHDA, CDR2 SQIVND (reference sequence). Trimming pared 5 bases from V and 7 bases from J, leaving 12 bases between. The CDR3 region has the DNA TGTGCCAGTAGTGGGGTCAGTAAAAATTCACCCCTCCACTTT. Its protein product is CASSGVSKNSPLHF.

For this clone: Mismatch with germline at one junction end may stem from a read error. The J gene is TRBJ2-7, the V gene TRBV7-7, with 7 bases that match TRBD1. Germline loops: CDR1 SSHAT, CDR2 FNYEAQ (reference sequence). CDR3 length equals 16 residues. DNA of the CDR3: TGTGCTAGCAGCTTAGGCCCCAGGGGGAGCTCCTACGAGCAGTACTTC. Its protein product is CASSLGPRGSSYEQYF.

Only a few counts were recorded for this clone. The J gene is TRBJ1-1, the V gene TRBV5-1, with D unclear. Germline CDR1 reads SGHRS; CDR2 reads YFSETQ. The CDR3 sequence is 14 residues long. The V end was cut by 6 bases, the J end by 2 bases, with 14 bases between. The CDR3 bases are TGCGCCAGCACCGGCCCTGGAACAAACACTGAAGCTTTCTTT. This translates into CASTGPGTNTEAFF.

The CDR3 here is CASSIRGFKEKLFF. The DNA of the CDR3 is TGTGCCAGCAGTATAAGGGGGTTTAAGGAAAAACTGTTTTTT. This chain links TRBV28 with TRBJ1-4, with D maybe TRBD1 (6 bases). Trimming pared 5 bases from V and 8 bases from J, leaving 15 bases between. CDR1 and CDR2 (germline): MDHEN, SYDVKM. This CDR3 region has 14 residues.

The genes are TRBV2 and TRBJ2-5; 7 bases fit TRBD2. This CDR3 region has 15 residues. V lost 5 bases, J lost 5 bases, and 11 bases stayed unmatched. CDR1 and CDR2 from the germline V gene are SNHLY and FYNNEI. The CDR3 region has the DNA TGTGCCAGCAGTAACATAGGGAGGGTCGGGGAGACCCAGTACTTC. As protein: CASSNIGRVGETQYF. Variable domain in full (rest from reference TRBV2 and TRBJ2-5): EPEVTQTPSHQVTQMGQEVILRCVPISNHLYFYWYRQILGQKVEFLVSFYNNEISEKSEIFDDQFSVERPDGSNFTLKIRSTKLEDSAMYFCASSNIGRVGETQYFGPGTRLLVL.

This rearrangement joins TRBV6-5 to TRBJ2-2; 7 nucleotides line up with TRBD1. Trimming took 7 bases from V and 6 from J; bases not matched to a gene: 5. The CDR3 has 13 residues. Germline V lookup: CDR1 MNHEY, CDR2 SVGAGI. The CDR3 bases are TGTGCCAGCAACCTAGGGGGCGCCGGGGAGCTGTTTTTT. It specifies CASNLGGAGELFF.